This T cell receptor (beta chain) was identified in a study of shared clonotypes between healthy human individuals. General study findings and limits: Between a handful of donors, naive CD4 clonotypes were shared at a level of about 5%. Non-shared clonotypes had lower generation probabilities than clonotypes shared by all four sorted-subset donors.

The data were produced by immunoSEQ multiplex PCR, yet TCRdb's version contains in-frame clones alone and is incomplete. The sample consists of some 95,000 clones, over 60% of them appearing once. Comment on this clone: The antigen remains unidentified.

CDR3 length equals 15 residues. Looked up from germline, CDR1 is SGHAT and CDR2 is FQDESV (reference sequence). The ends were cut back, 2 bases at V and 0 bases at J, with 9 bases in the middle. The V gene is TRBV11-1, the J gene TRBJ2-3, with a possible D match to TRBD2 (6 bases). The origin of this receptor is a man aged 25 to 45 in good health. Input material: memory CD8+ T cells sorted from blood. Subset denoted: CD45RO+ cells pooled with CCR7-negative TemRA cells. The CDR3 reads CASSLRGTSTDTQYF. CDR3 nucleotide sequence: TGTGCCAGCAGCTTACGCGGGACTAGCACAGATACGCAGTATTTT.